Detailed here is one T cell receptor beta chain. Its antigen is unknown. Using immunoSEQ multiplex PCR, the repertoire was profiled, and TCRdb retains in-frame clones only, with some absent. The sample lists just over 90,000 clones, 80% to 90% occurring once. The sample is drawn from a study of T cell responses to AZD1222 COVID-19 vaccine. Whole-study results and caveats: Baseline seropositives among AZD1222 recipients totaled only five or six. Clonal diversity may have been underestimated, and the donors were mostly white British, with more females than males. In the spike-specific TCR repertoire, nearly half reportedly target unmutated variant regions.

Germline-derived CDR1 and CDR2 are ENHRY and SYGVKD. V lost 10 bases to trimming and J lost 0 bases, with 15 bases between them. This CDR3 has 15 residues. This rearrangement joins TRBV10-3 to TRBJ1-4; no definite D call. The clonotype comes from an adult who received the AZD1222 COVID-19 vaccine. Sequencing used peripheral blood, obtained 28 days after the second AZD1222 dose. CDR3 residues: CATSSGITTNEKLFF. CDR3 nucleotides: TGTGCCACCTCTTCGGGGATTACAACTAATGAAAAACTGTTTTTT.